This is a list of T cell receptor beta chains from one sample in a study of beta chain features in type 1 diabetes. Generated by immunoSEQ multiplex PCR, the TCRdb table keeps only in-frame clones and is missing some. The data hold under 450,000 clones, with over 12% observed a single time. Sequencing was performed on naive CD4+ T cells from blood. These receptors were obtained from a woman aged 18-29 years in good health. The CDR3 runs from the conserved cysteine through the conserved F or W. The order of the fields is V gene, J gene, CDR3 length, D gene, clone size, CDR3 protein, CDR3 DNA. A D gene is named only where the DNA matches it firmly. Not every row has a clone size; where given, it reads once, few, many or a size class.

v_gene: TRBV29-1
j_gene: TRBJ1-2
len: 14
d_gene: TRBD1
abundance: few
CDR3aa: CSVGPGGVGYGYTF
CDR3nt: TGCAGCGTGGGACCAGGGGGCGTAGGGTATGGCTACACCTTC

v_gene: TRBV5-4
j_gene: TRBJ2-5
len: 15
d_gene: -
abundance: -
CDR3aa: CASSLWLVAEETQYF
CDR3nt: TGTGCCAGCAGCTTATGGTTGGTAGCGGAAGAGACCCAGTACTTC

v_gene: TRBV28
j_gene: TRBJ2-7
len: 15
d_gene: -
abundance: -
CDR3aa: CASIRVGQGPYEQYF
CDR3nt: TGTGCCAGCATCCGGGTGGGGCAGGGCCCCTACGAGCAGTACTTC

v_gene: TRBV7-2
j_gene: TRBJ2-7
len: 15
d_gene: -
abundance: -
CDR3aa: CASSSHRDSSRGQYF
CDR3nt: TGTGCCAGCAGCTCGCACCGGGACTCGAGCCGCGGGCAGTACTTC

v_gene: TRBV30
j_gene: TRBJ2-3
len: 13
d_gene: -
abundance: -
CDR3aa: CAWIAGTTDTQYF
CDR3nt: TGTGCCTGGATTGCGGGGACCACAGATACGCAGTATTTT

v_gene: TRBV27
j_gene: TRBJ2-5
len: 15
d_gene: -
abundance: few
CDR3aa: CASSLRPGRVETQYF
CDR3nt: TGTGCCAGCAGTTTACGCCCTGGCAGGGTAGAGACCCAGTACTTC

v_gene: TRBV30
j_gene: TRBJ2-2
len: 11
d_gene: -
abundance: few
CDR3aa: CAWRKSGELFF
CDR3nt: TGTGCCTGGAGGAAGAGCGGGGAGCTGTTTTTT

v_gene: TRBV4-1
j_gene: TRBJ1-2
len: 14
d_gene: -
abundance: -
CDR3aa: CASSQDGRNYGYTF
CDR3nt: TGCGCCAGCAGCCAAGACGGCAGGAACTATGGCTACACCTTC

v_gene: TRBV29-1
j_gene: TRBJ2-1
len: 12
d_gene: -
abundance: few
CDR3aa: CSVHNGPEKQFF
CDR3nt: TGCAGCGTTCACAATGGGCCCGAAAAGCAGTTCTTC

v_gene: TRBV28
j_gene: TRBJ2-3
len: 16
d_gene: -
abundance: few
CDR3aa: CASSFPWGRRADTQYF
CDR3nt: TGTGCCAGCAGTTTTCCGTGGGGGAGGAGGGCAGATACGCAGTATTTT

v_gene: TRBV29-1
j_gene: TRBJ2-1
len: 14
d_gene: TRBD1
abundance: -
CDR3aa: CSVSGQESYNEQFF
CDR3nt: TGCAGCGTGTCCGGACAGGAGTCCTACAATGAGCAGTTCTTC

v_gene: TRBV29-1
j_gene: TRBJ1-1
len: 12
d_gene: -
abundance: -
CDR3aa: CSVEGRNTEAFF
CDR3nt: TGCAGCGTTGAGGGGCGGAACACTGAAGCTTTCTTT

v_gene: TRBV5-6
j_gene: TRBJ2-1
len: 13
d_gene: TRBD1
abundance: -
CDR3aa: CASSLTGYHEQFF
CDR3nt: TGTGCCAGCAGCCTGACAGGGTACCATGAGCAGTTCTTC

v_gene: TRBV5-1
j_gene: TRBJ2-2
len: 14
d_gene: -
abundance: -
CDR3aa: CASSLVGGTGELFF
CDR3nt: TGCGCCAGCAGCTTGGTTGGAGGTACCGGGGAGCTGTTTTTT

v_gene: TRBV5-1
j_gene: TRBJ2-7
len: 14
d_gene: -
abundance: few
CDR3aa: CASSLTSRSYEQYF
CDR3nt: TGCGCCAGCAGCTTGACTAGCAGATCCTACGAGCAGTACTTC

v_gene: TRBV5-6
j_gene: TRBJ1-5
len: 14
d_gene: -
abundance: -
CDR3aa: CASSLGLSNQPQHF
CDR3nt: TGTGCCAGCAGCTTGGGACTGAGCAATCAGCCCCAGCATTTT

v_gene: TRBV7-9
j_gene: TRBJ2-1
len: 13
d_gene: TRBD2
abundance: few
CDR3aa: CASSLASAGGQFF
CDR3nt: TGTGCCAGCAGCTTAGCGTCTGCGGGAGGGCAGTTCTTC

v_gene: TRBV5-1
j_gene: TRBJ2-3
len: 15
d_gene: TRBD2
abundance: few
CDR3aa: CASSFRLAAKDTQYF
CDR3nt: TGCGCCAGCAGCTTTAGACTAGCGGCCAAAGATACGCAGTATTTT

v_gene: TRBV29-1
j_gene: TRBJ1-1
len: 14
d_gene: -
abundance: few
CDR3aa: CSVLRQLMNTEAFF
CDR3nt: TGCAGCGTTCTCAGACAGCTCATGAACACTGAAGCTTTCTTT

v_gene: TRBV28
j_gene: TRBJ2-3
len: 12
d_gene: -
abundance: -
CDR3aa: CATRLRTDTQYF
CDR3nt: TGTGCCACTCGTCTACGCACAGATACGCAGTATTTT

v_gene: TRBV29-1
j_gene: TRBJ2-7
len: 12
d_gene: -
abundance: once
CDR3aa: CSVLRDSPEQYF
CDR3nt: TGCAGCGTTCTACGGGACTCACCCGAGCAGTACTTC

v_gene: TRBV19
j_gene: TRBJ2-1
len: 14
d_gene: TRBD2
abundance: -
CDR3aa: CASTTSGIYNEQFF
CDR3nt: TGTGCCAGTACCACTAGCGGAATTTACAATGAGCAGTTCTTC

v_gene: TRBV30
j_gene: TRBJ1-1
len: 15
d_gene: -
abundance: -
CDR3aa: CAWSPQGRGLTEAFF
CDR3nt: TGTGCCTGGTCCCCCCAAGGTAGGGGACTGACTGAAGCTTTCTTT

v_gene: TRBV5-1
j_gene: TRBJ1-2
len: 14
d_gene: TRBD1
abundance: -
CDR3aa: CASSTGQGHYGYTF
CDR3nt: TGCGCCAGCAGCACGGGACAGGGGCATTATGGCTACACCTTC

v_gene: TRBV28
j_gene: TRBJ2-3
len: 15
d_gene: TRBD2
abundance: -
CDR3aa: CASSSSGRVADTQYF
CDR3nt: TGTGCCAGCAGTAGTAGCGGGAGGGTCGCAGATACGCAGTATTTT

v_gene: TRBV11-2
j_gene: TRBJ2-5
len: 14
d_gene: TRBD2
abundance: few
CDR3aa: CASSLQRREQTQYF
CDR3nt: TGTGCCAGCAGCTTACAACGGCGGGAGCAGACCCAGTACTTC

v_gene: TRBV9
j_gene: TRBJ2-7
len: 16
d_gene: TRBD2
abundance: -
CDR3aa: CASSPRGSGISYEQYF
CDR3nt: TGTGCCAGCAGCCCCCGGGGTAGCGGGATCTCCTACGAGCAGTACTTC

v_gene: TRBV28
j_gene: TRBJ1-2
len: 15
d_gene: TRBD1
abundance: few
CDR3aa: CASSLPGTGNYGYTF
CDR3nt: TGTGCCAGCAGCCTGCCAGGGACAGGGAACTATGGCTACACCTTC

v_gene: TRBV2
j_gene: TRBJ1-2
len: 15
d_gene: TRBD1
abundance: -
CDR3aa: CASSEITGGPYGYTF
CDR3nt: TGTGCCAGCAGTGAAATTACAGGGGGCCCTTATGGCTACACCTTC

v_gene: TRBV29-1
j_gene: TRBJ2-2
len: 16
d_gene: TRBD2
abundance: few
CDR3aa: CSVQKGTSANTGELFF
CDR3nt: TGCAGCGTTCAAAAAGGGACTAGCGCGAACACCGGGGAGCTGTTTTTT

v_gene: TRBV6-6
j_gene: TRBJ2-3
len: 15
d_gene: TRBD1
abundance: few
CDR3aa: CASTYGQGGTDTQYF
CDR3nt: TGTGCCAGCACCTACGGACAGGGGGGCACAGATACGCAGTATTTT

v_gene: TRBV9
j_gene: TRBJ1-2
len: 14
d_gene: TRBD1
abundance: -
CDR3aa: CASSVVGQLYGYTF
CDR3nt: TGTGCCAGCAGCGTAGTGGGACAGTTGTATGGCTACACCTTC

v_gene: TRBV9
j_gene: TRBJ2-7
len: 14
d_gene: TRBD2
abundance: few
CDR3aa: CASSVAAGAYEQYF
CDR3nt: TGTGCCAGCAGCGTAGCTGCGGGGGCCTACGAGCAGTACTTC

v_gene: TRBV19
j_gene: TRBJ2-2
len: 14
d_gene: -
abundance: few
CDR3aa: CASSRRGNTGELFF
CDR3nt: TGTGCCAGTAGCCGCAGGGGGAACACCGGGGAGCTGTTTTTT

v_gene: TRBV18
j_gene: TRBJ1-2
len: 15
d_gene: -
abundance: -
CDR3aa: CASSVGAVGVLGYTF
CDR3nt: TGTGCCAGCTCAGTTGGGGCAGTGGGCGTCTTGGGCTACACCTTC

v_gene: TRBV28
j_gene: TRBJ2-6
len: 16
d_gene: -
abundance: -
CDR3aa: CASRRGSSSGANVLTF
CDR3nt: TGTGCCAGCAGGAGGGGGTCCAGCTCTGGGGCCAACGTCCTGACTTTC

v_gene: TRBV9
j_gene: TRBJ2-4
len: 16
d_gene: TRBD2
abundance: -
CDR3aa: CASSVATGGGKNIQYF
CDR3nt: TGTGCCAGCAGCGTAGCTACGGGGGGAGGCAAAAACATTCAGTACTTC

v_gene: TRBV9
j_gene: TRBJ2-1
len: 15
d_gene: TRBD2
abundance: -
CDR3aa: CASSVSGRAHNEQFF
CDR3nt: TGTGCCAGCAGCGTAAGCGGGAGGGCCCATAATGAGCAGTTCTTC